Described below is a single T cell receptor beta chain sequence and its context. Antigen: not known. The data were taken from a study of cytomegalovirus exposure and HLA in healthy donors. Study results and limitations: A later analysis reportedly found that, within productive TCRs, an Asian-associated ancestry cluster had fewer N-insertions than the mean observed across the roughly 690 donors. Among TCR beta chains, those listed as cytomegalovirus-associated numbered about 160. For most TCR beta V segments, an earlier analysis put the productive rate at about 90% or about 30% of the time. It emerged from a later analysis that several of the most significant clusters appeared to be linked to common viral pathogens.

In the PCR, 60 Vbeta and 13 Jbeta primers were used. Measured with immunoSEQ multiplex PCR; TCRdb has only the in-frame clones, and not every one. Here the sample spans about 120,000 clones, over 70% being singletons. Sequenced material: PBMCs. The TCR was taken from a man between 18 and 35 years old in good health and CMV-seropositive.

The CDR3 sequence is CARSPHGPSGREETQYF. In nucleotides, the CDR3 is TGTGCCAGAAGCCCCCATGGCCCGAGCGGGAGGGAAGAGACCCAGTACTTC. This chain uses TRBV5-3 with TRBJ2-5; 10 bases align to TRBD2. TRBV5-3 is given ORF status, its function remaining uncertain. The CDR3 is made up of 17 amino acids. The trim removed 4 bases at V and 3 bases at J, leaving 12 bases unmatched.